A selection of T cell receptor beta chains follows, all from one sample in a study of OX40 agonist ivuxolimab in advanced cancers. TCRdb keeps only in-frame clones here, not all; method: immunoSEQ multiplex PCR. The table has approximately 65,000 clones, around 90% seen once. Sequencing was performed on CD4+ or CD8+ T cells sorted from blood, taken in a trial of the OX40 agonist ivuxolimab. The receptors shown here come from an adult with an advanced solid tumor such as melanoma, head and neck, liver or kidney cancer. CDR3s include the opening cysteine and the closing phenylalanine or tryptophan. The D gene is left open where the match is weak. Size values are once, few and many counts, or a class for expanded clones, and some rows have none.

D gene	V gene	clone size	J gene	CDR3 protein	CDR3 DNA
.	TRBV5-4	few	TRBJ1-1	CASSQVARGEEAFF	TGTGCCAGCAGCCAGGTGGCCAGGGGCGAGGAAGCTTTCTTT
.	TRBV9	.	TRBJ1-1	CASSPQVVSGAEAFF	TGTGCCAGCAGCCCCCAAGTAGTATCTGGGGCTGAAGCTTTCTTT
.	TRBV4-1	.	TRBJ2-1	CASSQDVRLGGFF	TGCGCCAGCAGCCAAGATGTGAGACTAGGGGGGTTCTTC
TRBD1	TRBV6-5	.	TRBJ2-7	CASRFKTGTYEQYF	TGTGCCAGCAGATTTAAGACAGGGACCTACGAGCAGTACTTC
.	TRBV6-6	.	TRBJ2-7	CATAGPGYEQYF	TGTGCCACCGCGGGCCCCGGGTACGAGCAGTACTTC
.	TRBV6-1	.	TRBJ2-2	CASGRGTGELFF	TGTGCCAGCGGTCGGGGTACCGGGGAGCTGTTTTTT
.	TRBV6-6	.	TRBJ1-1	CASRNDRTEAFF	TGTGCCAGCAGGAACGACCGAACTGAAGCTTTCTTT
.	TRBV5-1	.	TRBJ1-1	CASSIQENTEAFF	TGCGCCAGCAGCATCCAGGAGAACACTGAAGCTTTCTTT
TRBD1	TRBV27	.	TRBJ2-2	CASSFSTGAYTGELFF	TGTGCCAGCAGTTTTAGCACAGGGGCGTACACCGGGGAGCTGTTTTTT
.	TRBV7-3	.	TRBJ1-2	CASSFTPAEDGYTF	TGTGCCAGCAGCTTTACCCCGGCAGAGGATGGCTACACCTTC
.	TRBV2	.	TRBJ1-1	CASSEKRTDTEAFF	TGTGCCAGCAGTGAAAAGCGAACGGACACTGAAGCTTTCTTT
.	TRBV30	.	TRBJ1-4	CAGLGLTNEKLFF	TGTGCCGGGTTGGGCCTAACTAATGAAAAACTGTTTTTT
TRBD1	TRBV28	.	TRBJ1-5	CAAQGQGAGQPQHF	TGTGCCGCCCAGGGACAGGGGGCTGGGCAGCCCCAGCATTTT
.	TRBV18	.	TRBJ1-4	CASSARGATNEKLFF	TGTGCCAGCTCGGCCAGGGGTGCGACTAATGAAAAACTGTTTTTT
.	TRBV19	.	TRBJ2-7	CASSLNRDPSSYEQYF	TGTGCCAGTAGCTTAAACCGGGACCCTAGCTCCTACGAGCAGTACTTC
.	TRBV18	.	TRBJ1-4	CASSPTEGGTNEKLFF	TGTGCCAGCTCACCTACCGAGGGTGGAACTAATGAAAAACTGTTTTTT
.	TRBV25-1	.	TRBJ2-1	CASSDLQMVVNEQFF	TGTGCCAGCAGTGACCTGCAAATGGTGGTAAATGAGCAGTTCTTC
TRBD1	TRBV9	.	TRBJ2-1	CASSGTGGHYNEQFF	TGTGCCAGCAGCGGAACAGGGGGCCACTACAATGAGCAGTTCTTC
.	TRBV7-9	.	TRBJ1-1	CASSPQGENTEAFF	TGTGCCAGCAGCCCTCAAGGGGAGAACACTGAAGCTTTCTTT
TRBD2	TRBV9	.	TRBJ2-7	CASSVDGGDEQYF	TGTGCCAGCAGCGTAGACGGGGGGGACGAGCAGTACTTC
.	TRBV18	.	TRBJ2-1	CASSPLDEQFF	TGTGCCAGCTCACCACTTGATGAGCAGTTCTTC
TRBD1	TRBV10-3	once	TRBJ2-4	CAISPGTGGGRAKNIQYF	TGTGCCATCAGTCCCGGGACAGGGGGCGGCAGGGCCAAAAACATTCAGTACTTC
TRBD1	TRBV28	.	TRBJ2-1	CASSYDRGRDEQFF	TGTGCCAGCAGCTATGACAGGGGGCGGGATGAGCAGTTCTTC
.	TRBV5-1	.	TRBJ1-5	CASSLAPGVNQPQHF	TGCGCCAGCAGCTTGGCCCCAGGGGTGAATCAGCCCCAGCATTTT
TRBD1	TRBV13	.	TRBJ1-5	CASSLVTGQDNQPQHF	TGTGCCAGCAGCTTAGTCACCGGACAGGATAATCAGCCCCAGCATTTT
.	TRBV19	.	TRBJ2-1	CASSMVGTEQFF	TGTGCCAGTAGTATGGTGGGAACTGAGCAGTTCTTC
TRBD1	TRBV5-6	.	TRBJ1-2	CASSRQGAGGYTF	TGTGCCAGCAGCCGCCAGGGGGCAGGAGGCTACACCTTC
TRBD2	TRBV7-3	.	TRBJ2-2	CASSLRPGLGSGELFF	TGTGCCAGCAGCCTCCGACCGGGACTAGGTTCCGGGGAGCTGTTTTTT
TRBD2	TRBV7-8	few	TRBJ2-7	CASSLRGAGGLYEQYF	TGTGCCAGCAGCCTCCGAGGGGCGGGAGGCCTCTACGAGCAGTACTTC
TRBD2	TRBV19	.	TRBJ2-5	CASSMIAGGLGQETQYF	TGTGCCAGTAGTATGATTGCGGGAGGGCTGGGGCAAGAGACCCAGTACTTC
.	TRBV10-3	few	TRBJ2-7	CATPVTRENDEQYF	TGTGCCACCCCAGTGACTAGGGAAAATGACGAGCAGTACTTC
.	TRBV29-1	.	TRBJ2-5	CSVERDLWETQYF	TGCAGCGTTGAACGGGACTTGTGGGAGACCCAGTACTTC
TRBD1	TRBV10-3	.	TRBJ1-1	CAITTDRAGTEAFF	TGTGCCATCACTACCGACAGGGCGGGCACTGAAGCTTTCTTT
.	TRBV12-2	once	TRBJ2-1	CASRFKGPAGFF	TGTGCAAGTCGCTTCAAGGGACCAGCGGGGTTCTTC
.	TRBV30	few	TRBJ1-4	CAWSVRSATNEKLFF	TGTGCCTGGAGTGTACGGTCAGCTACGAATGAAAAACTGTTTTTT
.	TRBV6-5	.	TRBJ2-6	CASGSGANVLTF	TGTGCGTCGGGGTCTGGGGCCAACGTCCTGACTTTC
.	TRBV29-1	few	TRBJ1-2	CSVGGRDYGYTF	TGCAGCGTTGGGGGCAGGGACTATGGCTACACCTTC
.	TRBV19	.	TRBJ1-2	CASTTQPGTNYGYTF	TGTGCCAGCACCACCCAGCCGGGGACAAACTATGGCTACACCTTC
TRBD1	TRBV11-2	few	TRBJ1-1	CASSLTGGNTEAFF	TGTGCCAGCAGCTTGACAGGGGGAAACACTGAAGCTTTCTTT
.	TRBV30	.	TRBJ1-5	CAWSEAGMYSNQPQHF	TGTGCCTGGAGTGAGGCAGGAATGTATAGCAATCAGCCCCAGCATTTT
TRBD2	TRBV4-2	.	TRBJ2-5	CASSQDSVRAGGRGETQYF	TGTGCCAGCAGCCAAGATAGTGTAAGGGCGGGAGGGCGCGGAGAGACCCAGTACTTC
TRBD1	TRBV28	few	TRBJ1-5	CASTIRDRSGQPQHF	TGTGCCAGCACCATTAGGGACAGGTCGGGCCAGCCCCAGCATTTT
.	TRBV5-1	few	TRBJ2-7	CASSLDGRTYEQYF	TGCGCCAGCAGCTTGGATGGCAGGACCTACGAGCAGTACTTC
.	TRBV28	.	TRBJ1-3	CASSLGYSGNTIYF	TGTGCCAGCAGTTTAGGTTACTCTGGAAACACCATATATTTT
.	TRBV5-1	once	TRBJ2-5	CASSSQGGVGETQYF	TGCGCCAGCAGCTCACAAGGCGGGGTGGGTGAGACCCAGTACTTC
TRBD1	TRBV5-6	.	TRBJ2-1	CASSLEAGGTEQFF	TGTGCCAGCAGCTTGGAAGCAGGGGGCACTGAGCAGTTCTTC
.	TRBV2	.	TRBJ2-1	CASSEGEGSGSSYNEQFF	TGTGCCAGCAGTGAAGGTGAGGGGAGCGGAAGCTCCTACAATGAGCAGTTCTTC
.	TRBV30	.	TRBJ2-4	CAWSVPGSRIQYF	TGTGCCTGGAGTGTCCCTGGGTCTAGGATTCAGTACTTC
.	TRBV29-1	once	TRBJ1-2	CSVEDLGYTF	TGCAGCGTTGAAGACCTTGGCTACACCTTC
TRBD1	TRBV5-1	.	TRBJ2-3	CASSLAPPRRTGVDTQYF	TGCGCCAGCAGCTTGGCCCCCCCTCGTCGGACAGGGGTCGATACGCAGTATTTT
.	TRBV19	.	TRBJ1-4	CAASGGRPNEKLFF	TGTGCCGCTAGTGGGGGGAGGCCTAATGAAAAACTGTTTTTT
.	TRBV11-2	.	TRBJ2-1	CASSLELARYSYNEQFF	TGTGCCAGCAGCTTAGAGCTAGCGAGATACTCCTACAATGAGCAGTTCTTC
.	TRBV20-1	.	TRBJ1-1	CSAALNTEAFF	TGCAGTGCCGCTTTGAACACTGAAGCTTTCTTT
TRBD2	TRBV29-1	.	TRBJ2-2	CSVGLRWGGITGELFF	TGCAGCGTTGGGCTCCGTTGGGGAGGGATCACCGGGGAGCTGTTTTTT